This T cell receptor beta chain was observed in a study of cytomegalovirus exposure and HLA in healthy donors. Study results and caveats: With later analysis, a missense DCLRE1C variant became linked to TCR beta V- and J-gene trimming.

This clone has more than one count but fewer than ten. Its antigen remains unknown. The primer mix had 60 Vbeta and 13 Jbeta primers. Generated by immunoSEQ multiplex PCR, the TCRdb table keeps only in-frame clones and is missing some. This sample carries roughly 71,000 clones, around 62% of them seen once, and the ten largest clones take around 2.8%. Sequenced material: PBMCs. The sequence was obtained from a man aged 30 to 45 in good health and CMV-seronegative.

The CDR3 reads CASSEWGLGGYTF. The CDR3 coding sequence is TGTGCCAGCAGTGAATGGGGGCTCGGTGGCTACACCTTC. The chain recombines TRBV25-1 with TRBJ1-2; D may be TRBD1 (6 bases). There are 13 residues in the CDR3. Deletions cut 1 base from V and 7 bases from J, with 10 bases between. Germline assignment: CDR1 MGHDK and CDR2 SYGVNS.